Listed here are 17 T cell receptor beta chains from one sample, sequenced in a study of breast tumors, draining lymph nodes, adjacent tissues listed by TCRdb under 2016. Libraries were built with multiplex PCR. This sample was sequenced with an Illumina HiSeq 2000. TCRdb reworked the public reads: Q25 trimming with fastp, MiXCR clone assembly, productive beta chains retained. When rows share a CDR3 protein, they turn into one entry using the most common DNA and genes. The sample profile shows 50,000 to 55,000 distinct CDR3 sequences; roughly 39% of them were found once. The ten largest clones capture under 12% of the sample. Sequenced material: breast tumor tissue. The source of these receptors is a female donor with breast cancer. Some clones in this sample may be carry-over from other donors' samples.

For this clonotype: It may be a read error: a sequence one base away is much more abundant. The rearrangement joins TRBV2 to TRBJ2-3; tentatively, D is TRBD1 (7 bases). This CDR3 spans 20 amino acids. Germline assignment: CDR1 SNHLY and CDR2 FYNNEI. The V and J ends lost 6 bases and 4 bases respectively, with 32 bases between them. CDR3 in DNA: TGTGCCAGCAGGAAGGGGGCAAGACCGGGACTGGTGGAGCTTTCAGATACGCAGTATTTT. Its protein is CASRKGARPGLVELSDTQYF. Using reference TRBV2 and TRBJ2-3 for the parts outside the CDR3, the full variable domain is EPEVTQTPSHQVTQMGQEVILRCVPISNHLYFYWYRQILGQKVEFLVSFYNNEISEKSEIFDDQFSVERPDGSNFTLKIRSTKLEDSAMYFCASRKGARPGLVELSDTQYFGPGTRLTVL.

This clonotype was observed many times. The chain employs TRBV5-6 and TRBJ1-5; no definite D call. V dropped 5 bases and J dropped 2 bases, with 14 bases sitting between them. The CDR3 length is 15 residues. CDR1 and CDR2 from the germline V gene are SGHDT and YYEEEE. CDR3 in DNA: TGTGCCAGCAGTGAAGGGAGACTGGGCAATCAGCCCCAGCATTTT. Translating gives CASSEGRLGNQPQHF.

This clonotype has ten or more counts. The V gene is TRBV29-1, the J gene TRBJ1-4; 7 positions agree with TRBD1. There are 12 residues in the CDR3. CDR1 is SQVTM and CDR2 is ANQGSEA in the germline V gene. V shed 7 bases, J shed 7 bases, and the junction held 6 bases outside the gene matches. For the CDR3, the DNA is TGCAGCGGCCGGGACAGTGCTGAAAAACTGTTTTTT. Translating it yields CSGRDSAEKLFF.

This clonotype was counted many times. J is TRBJ1-6 and V is TRBV6-6; no firm D call. The CDR3 is 12 amino acids. Germline V lookup: CDR1 MNHNY, CDR2 SVGAGI (reference sequence). V gave up 7 bases and J gave up 7 bases, with 8 bases separating them. The CDR3 here is CASTKQNSPLHF. CDR3 DNA: TGTGCCAGCACCAAACAGAATTCACCCCTCCACTTT.

This clonotype was counted a single time. Written as DNA, the CDR3 is TGTGCCAGCCAGCCCCCGGGACTAGCAAACAATGAGCAGTTCTTC. Protein sequence: CASQPPGLANNEQFF. V and J are TRBV6-5 and TRBJ2-1, with 9 bases identical to TRBD2. This CDR3 region has 15 residues. V shed 8 bases and J 5 bases; nucleotides not matched to a gene: 10. The germline gives CDR1 MNHEY, CDR2 SVGAGI.

This sequence joins TRBV10-2 and TRBJ2-5; 8 bases match TRBD2. The CDR3 extends over 15 amino acids. CDR1 and CDR2 (germline): WSHSY, SAAADI. Unmatched junction bases numbered 10, after V lost 5 bases and J lost 5 bases. The CDR3 is CASSLLAGGGETQYF. The CDR3 DNA reads TGCGCCAGCAGTCTCCTGGCGGGAGGAGGGGAGACCCAGTACTTC.

At least ten counts were recorded for this clonotype. The CDR3 DNA sequence: TGTGCCAGCAGTTTGGACTTGCTGGGCTATGGCTACACCTTC. It yields the protein CASSLDLLGYGYTF. The chain carries TRBV2 and TRBJ1-2; D uncertain. V dropped 5 bases and J dropped 4 bases, with 14 bases sitting between them. The CDR3 has 14 residues. Germline CDR1 reads SNHLY; CDR2 reads FYNNEI.

This clonotype was seen at least ten times. The chain recombines TRBV20-1 with TRBJ2-5, with D unclear. The CDR3 loop spans 12 amino acids. With 0 bases removed from V and 4 bases from J, the gap between germline ends came to 6 bases. Germline CDR1 reads DFQATT; CDR2 reads SNEGSKA (reference sequence). CDR3 coding DNA: TGCAGTGCTAGAGATTCGCTAGAGACCCAGTACTTC. Residues: CSARDSLETQYF.

This clonotype was seen repeatedly, ten times or more. The chain couples TRBV19 to TRBJ1-1; D may be TRBD1 (6 bases). Trimming took off 2 bases at V and 3 bases at J, with 7 bases between the two ends. Germline V lookup: CDR1 LNHDA, CDR2 SQIVND (reference sequence). The CDR3 is 13 amino acids. The CDR3 spells CASSITGYTEAFF. The CDR3, as DNA: TGTGCCAGTAGTATAACAGGGTACACTGAAGCTTTCTTT.

This clonotype was detected many times. The chain links TRBV3-1 to TRBJ2-1, with a tentative D call TRBD2 (5 bases). This CDR3 has 16 residues. Trimming shortened V by 4 bases and J by 1 base, and 14 bases separated the two germline ends. Germline CDR1 reads LGHDT; CDR2 reads YNNKEL (reference sequence). CDR3 sequence reads: CASSLLSGPSYNEQFF. The CDR3 nucleotides are TGTGCCAGCAGCCTGTTGAGCGGACCGTCCTACAATGAGCAGTTCTTC.

The sample holds many counts of this clonotype. V and J are TRBV12-3 or TRBV12-4 and TRBJ1-4, with D unresolved. There are 15 residues in the CDR3. V lost 5 bases and J 3 bases, leaving 13 bases between the germline ends. As DNA, the CDR3 is TGTGCCAGCAGTCCCGTTAGGGCGGCTAATGAAAAACTGTTTTTT. Encoded protein: CASSPVRAANEKLFF.

This clonotype appeared many times. The chain uses TRBV3-1 and TRBJ2-1; possibly TRBD2 for D (6 bases). Germline-derived CDR1 and CDR2 are LGHDT and YNNKEL (reference sequence). The CDR3 runs to 14 residues. The germline V and J ends were trimmed by 0 bases and 4 bases, with 7 bases remaining between them. CDR3 loop: CASSQEGLYNEQFF. CDR3 nucleotides: TGTGCCAGCAGCCAAGAGGGACTGTACAATGAGCAGTTCTTC.

As to this clonotype: The junction shows a germline mismatch at one end, possibly a read error. The V and J genes are TRBV20-1 and TRBJ2-1; D gene ambiguous. This CDR3 has 12 amino acids. Germline CDR1 reads DFQATT; CDR2 reads SNEGSKA (reference sequence). The CDR3 protein is CSAGDGHNEPFF. The CDR3 region has the DNA TGCAGTGCTGGAGACGGGCACAATGAGCCGTTCTTC.

This chain uses TRBV24-1 with TRBJ2-5, with D maybe TRBD2 (5 bases). Germline CDR1 and CDR2: KGHDR and SFDVKD. The CDR3 contains 16 residues. Trimming took off 8 bases at V and 5 bases at J, with 23 bases between the two ends. CDR3 DNA: TGTGCCACCATCCATTTGGCAGGACTTCGTGGGGAGACCCAGTACTTC. Translating gives CATIHLAGLRGETQYF.

This clonotype was picked up many times. The gene calls are TRBV7-6 and TRBJ2-7; the D call may be TRBD1 or TRBD2 (5 bases each). Germline-derived CDR1 and CDR2 are SGHVS and FNYEAQ. The CDR3 loop spans 15 amino acids. V was cut by 5 bases and J by 3 bases, with 17 bases left in between. CDR3 DNA sequence: TGTGCCAGCAGCCCGCGTGCTGGGGGTGTCTACGAGCAGTACTTC. Translating gives CASSPRAGGVYEQYF.

This clonotype was observed at least ten times. The CDR3 protein is CASSLAQDGTIYF. CDR3 sequence (DNA): TGTGCCAGCAGCTTAGCCCAAGATGGGACCATATATTTT. The chain joins TRBV7-6 to TRBJ1-3, with D unclear. Germline assignment: CDR1 SGHVS and CDR2 FNYEAQ. V was clipped by 0 bases and J by 10 bases, with 10 bases between them. The CDR3 runs to 13 residues.

CDR3 DNA: TGCAGTGCTAGGGTAGTGACAGGGGCGGTCACTGAAGCTTTCTTT. This gives the protein CSARVVTGAVTEAFF. The chain carries TRBV20-1 and TRBJ1-1; 8 positions match TRBD1. V shed 3 bases, J shed 4 bases, and the junction held 10 bases outside the gene matches. Germline V gives CDR1 DFQATT, CDR2 SNEGSKA (reference sequence). The CDR3 has 15 residues.